Shown below are 2 T cell receptor beta chains from a single sample sequenced in a study of T cells in women clearing cervical HPV infection. Sequencing used immunoSEQ multiplex PCR; TCRdb keeps in-frame clones, though not all of them. The specimen's table records some 39,000 clones. The sequenced sample was blood buffy coat. The source is a woman aged 18-70 years with a cervical HPV16 infection that either progressed to CIN3+ or cleared (not recorded which).

The sequenced CDR3 bases are TGTGCCAGCAGTTTAACGGGGGAGACC. Amino acid sequence: CASSLTGET. The entire CDR3 protein reads CASSLTGETQYF. V usage is TRBV27 and J usage is TRBJ2-5, with a tentative D call TRBD2 (5 bases). The read ends 3 residues before the CDR3 terminus; that terminus is restored from the germline J gene. Trimming stripped 2 bases from V and 5 bases from J, with 6 bases between. Germline CDR1 MNHEY, CDR2 SMNVEV (reference sequence). This CDR3 contains 12 residues.

A remark on this clone: The read ends 3 residues early relative to the CDR3; the germline J gene fills the gap. The J gene is TRBJ2-3, the V gene TRBV4-2, with 12 bases matching TRBD2. Germline CDR1 LGHNA, CDR2 YNFKEQ. Trimming at V came to 4 bases and at J to 0 bases, leaving 14 bases not matched to a gene. The CDR3 covers 20 residues. The covered CDR3 bases are TGTGCCAGCAGCCCCGAAGGAAGACTAGCGGGAGAGTCTAGCACAGATACG. Translation gives CASSPEGRLAGESSTDT. The whole CDR3 protein reads CASSPEGRLAGESSTDTQYF.